This T cell receptor (beta chain) comes out of a study of blood T cell repertoires in COVID-19. Study-level background: The origin of the acute and convalescent COVID-19 samples was the United States, Italy and Spain. The analysed material was cDNA or gDNA that came from T cells, B-cell-depleted T cells, or PBMCs.

V lost 3 bases to trimming and J lost 8 bases, with 10 bases between them. CDR1 and CDR2 (germline): DFQATT, SNEGSKA (reference sequence). This CDR3 has 11 amino acids. Study processing details: Counts of nucleated cells, estimated from reference gene primer amplification, were obtained. Only in-frame clones appear in the TCRdb table, and some are missing; sequencing was by immunoSEQ multiplex PCR. That table is the source of V, J and clone size, and D and trimming were worked out from the DNA. The sample carries over 200,000 clones, approximately 88% recorded once. This clonotype originated in a man in his forties with acute or convalescent COVID-19. The chain combines TRBV20-1 with TRBJ1-2; no clear D. Sequencing used peripheral blood. CDR3 sequence: CSASRPGGYTF. CDR3 DNA sequence: TGCAGTGCTAGTAGGCCCGGGGGCTACACCTTC.